The T cell receptor (beta chain) described here comes from a study of blood T cell repertoires in COVID-19. Per the original methods: From reference gene primer amplification, estimates of nucleated cell counts were derived. Produced via immunoSEQ multiplex PCR; TCRdb's table is partial and in-frame only. V, J and clone size reflect that table, while D and trimming were determined from the DNA. The sample contains a few hundred thousand clones, 70% to 90% of which appear only once. Germline lookup yields CDR1 MNHEY and CDR2 SMNVEV (reference sequence). CDR3 length: 17 residues. The ends lost 5 bases at V and 3 bases at J; junction bases unmatched: 8.

The clonotype originates from a man aged 25-40 years who had recovered from COVID-19. The chain couples TRBV27 to TRBJ2-3, with TRBD2 matching 13 bases. Material: PBMCs or T cells enriched from blood (not recorded which). In nucleotides, the CDR3 is TGTGCCAGCAGTCCCGAAACTAGCGGGGGGGCGACAGATACGCAGTATTTT. This gives the protein CASSPETSGGATDTQYF.